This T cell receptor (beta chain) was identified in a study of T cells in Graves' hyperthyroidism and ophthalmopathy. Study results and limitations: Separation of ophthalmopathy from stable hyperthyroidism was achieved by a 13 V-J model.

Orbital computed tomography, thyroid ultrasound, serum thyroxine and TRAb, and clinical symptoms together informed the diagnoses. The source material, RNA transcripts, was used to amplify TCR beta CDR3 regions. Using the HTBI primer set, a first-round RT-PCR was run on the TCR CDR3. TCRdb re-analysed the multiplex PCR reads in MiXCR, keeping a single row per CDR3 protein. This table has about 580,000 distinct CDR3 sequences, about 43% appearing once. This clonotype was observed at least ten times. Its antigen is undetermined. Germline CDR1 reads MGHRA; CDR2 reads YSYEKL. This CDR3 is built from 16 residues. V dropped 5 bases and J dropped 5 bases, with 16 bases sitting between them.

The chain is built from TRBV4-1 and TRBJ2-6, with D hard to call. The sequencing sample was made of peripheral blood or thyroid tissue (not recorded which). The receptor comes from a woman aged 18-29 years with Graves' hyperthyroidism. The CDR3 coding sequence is TGCGCCAGCAGCTACAATTTATTGGGTCGGGCCAACGTCCTGACTTTC. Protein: CASSYNLLGRANVLTF.